Listed below are T cell receptor beta chains from one sample, sequenced in a study of control samples from healthy donors and cancer patients. This table comes from immunoSEQ multiplex PCR, and its TCRdb copy is limited to in-frame clones, with some not included. The table lists 95,000 to 130,000 clones, roughly nine tenths of them singletons, with 1.1% in the top ten. The sample consisted of PBMCs. Source of these receptors: a woman aged 50 to 60 with colorectal cancer. The CDR3 runs from the conserved cysteine through the conserved F or W. The D gene is left open where the match is weak. Clone size, where shown, is once, few, many, or a class for clones that have expanded.

d_call,j_call,v_call,clone_size,cdr3_nt,cdr3_aa
TRBD1,TRBJ2-5,TRBV7-6,-,TGTGCCAGCAGCTTCATCCAGGGGGCGACGGAGACCCAGTACTTC,CASSFIQGATETQYF
TRBD2,TRBJ2-1,TRBV19,-,TGTGCCAGTAGTATTGTGGGACTAGCGGGACGAGATGAGCAGTTCTTC,CASSIVGLAGRDEQFF
TRBD2,TRBJ2-1,TRBV28,-,TGTGCCAGCAGCTTAGCGGGCCAGCTCTACAATGAGCAGTTCTTC,CASSLAGQLYNEQFF
-,TRBJ1-2,TRBV15,-,TGTGCCACCAGCAGAGCTGGTCTTTATGGCTACACCTTC,CATSRAGLYGYTF
-,TRBJ2-7,TRBV7-3,once,TGTGCCAGCAGCCCAAACTCCTACGAGCAGTACTTC,CASSPNSYEQYF
-,TRBJ2-3,TRBV5-6,-,TGTGCCAGCAGCGGGGGAGGACATTCCTCTAGCACAGATACGCAGTATTTT,CASSGGGHSSSTDTQYF
-,TRBJ1-2,TRBV19,few,TGTGCCAGTAGTATCTCGGGAGTCGGGGGACGCTACACCTTC,CASSISGVGGRYTF
-,TRBJ2-7,TRBV6-5,-,TGTGCCACGGCTTGGGACTTACCCTACGAGCAGTACTTC,CATAWDLPYEQYF
TRBD1,TRBJ1-4,TRBV3-1/TRBV3-2,-,TGTGCCAGCAGCCCCAGGGGGCGGTATGAAAAACTGTTTTTT,CASSPRGRYEKLFF
-,TRBJ2-7,TRBV19,-,TGTGCCAGTGAGAGTTTCGGGGGCTACGAGCAGTACTTC,CASESFGGYEQYF
-,TRBJ2-5,TRBV6-5,-,TGTGCCAGCAGGCCCCGGGTTCAAGAGACCCAGTACTTC,CASRPRVQETQYF
-,TRBJ1-1,TRBV25-1,-,TGTGCCAGCTCCGACAGGATTAACACTGAAGCTTTCTTT,CASSDRINTEAFF
-,TRBJ1-5,TRBV28,once,TGTAGCACGTCGAGCAATCAGCCCCAGCATTTT,CSTSSNQPQHF
-,TRBJ1-1,TRBV12-3/TRBV12-4,-,TGTGCCAGCAGTCTCGGTGGGAACACTGAAGCTTTCTTT,CASSLGGNTEAFF
TRBD1,TRBJ2-2,TRBV6-5,-,TGTGCCAGCAGGGTCGGACAGGCGAACACCGGGGAGCTGTTTTTT,CASRVGQANTGELFF
-,TRBJ1-5,TRBV7-9,-,TGTGCCAGCAGCCGAGGGGGAGGGAATCAGCCCCAGCATTTT,CASSRGGGNQPQHF
-,TRBJ1-1,TRBV27,once,TGTGCCAGCAGTTCCCCGGTCGGAGCTTTCTTT,CASSSPVGAFF
-,TRBJ2-1,TRBV9,-,TGTGCCAGCAGCCAAAACCGGGGCCCTGGGGTAAATGAGCAGTTCTTC,CASSQNRGPGVNEQFF
TRBD1,TRBJ1-2,TRBV12-3/TRBV12-4,-,TGTGCCAGCAGTTTCGGGACAGGGTATGGCTACACCTTC,CASSFGTGYGYTF
-,TRBJ2-3,TRBV7-9,once,TGTGCCAGCAGCCAGGGCGTTTTCGGCACAGATACGCAGTATTTT,CASSQGVFGTDTQYF
-,TRBJ2-7,TRBV27,-,TGTGCCAGCAGAACTTTACCGGGACCAGCCTACGAGCAGTACTTC,CASRTLPGPAYEQYF
-,TRBJ2-3,TRBV28,-,TGTGCCAGCAGTCCCTCGGGGCAGGGGTACACAGATACGCAGTATTTT,CASSPSGQGYTDTQYF
-,TRBJ1-2,TRBV3-1/TRBV3-2,-,TGTGCCAGCAGCCAAGATCTTGGGGATGGCTACACCTTC,CASSQDLGDGYTF
-,TRBJ2-5,TRBV7-2,-,TGTGCCAGCAGCTTAGAGGACAGCCCTCTGATTGGGACCCAGTACTTC,CASSLEDSPLIGTQYF
TRBD1,TRBJ1-6,TRBV10-3,few,TGTGCCACCGGACAGGGGAATTCACCCCTCCACTTT,CATGQGNSPLHF
-,TRBJ1-1,TRBV7-2,-,TGTGCCAGCAGCTACGCCGGGGCCACCCACACTGAAGCTTTCTTT,CASSYAGATHTEAFF
-,TRBJ1-6,TRBV6-5,-,TGTGCCAGCAGGGGGGGCGACTATAATTCACCCCTCCACTTT,CASRGGDYNSPLHF
-,TRBJ1-6,TRBV6-5,-,TGTGCCAGCAGTTACAATACAGGGATAGGCTCACCCCTCCACTTT,CASSYNTGIGSPLHF
TRBD2,TRBJ2-7,TRBV5-1,once,TGCGCCAGCAGCCCCAAAGCGGGGAACTACGAGCAGTACTTC,CASSPKAGNYEQYF
-,TRBJ1-2,TRBV3-1/TRBV3-2,once,TGTGCCAGCAGTGCCAGTGGGGACTGGGGCTACACCTTC,CASSASGDWGYTF
TRBD2,TRBJ2-3,TRBV19,-,TGTGCCAAGGGAGGCGGGAGGATTAATACGCAGTATTTT,CAKGGGRINTQYF
-,TRBJ1-2,TRBV6-5,-,TGTGCCAGCATGAAAACCGGGCTCGGGGAGGGCTACACCTTC,CASMKTGLGEGYTF
TRBD2,TRBJ2-1,TRBV7-9,-,TGTGCCAGCAGCTTTTCGGGACTAGCGGGGGATGAGCAGTTCTTC,CASSFSGLAGDEQFF